The text below deals with one T cell receptor beta chain. In its sample, this clonotype was seen a few times. The antigen it binds to is not known. At one of its ends the junction is not consistent with the germline gene, which may arise from a read error. The germline V gene sets CDR1 to SGHRS and CDR2 to YFSETQ. From the cysteine up to the phenylalanine, the CDR3 has a length of 15 residues. Only the CDR3 portion is preserved as DNA: 45 bases, with reading frame beginning at the first base. The sample comes from a study of molecular identifiers for immune sequencing clone quantification (dated by TCRdb to 2016 to 2019). With regard to the full study: For a replicate experiment, the RNA from either around 20,000 or 99,000 naive CD8 T cells was divided into five aliquots, and four of those aliquots went on to sequencing. This methods study used CD8 T cells to benchmark TCR RNA copy counting and molecular-identifier clustering-based TCR repertoire sequencing (MIDCIRS). The paper as a whole reports these results and caveats: Spiked-in Jurkat TCR RNA equivalent to a single cell was reported to be detectable even among 800,000 to 1,000,000 naive CD8 T cells. Naive libraries contained spiked-in Jurkat TCR RNA (approximately nine copies' worth), which is not part of the donor repertoire. Identical TCR molecules sharing a barcode could cause highly expanded clone sizes to be underestimated. Around 2.8 recovered TCR RNA copies per cell were obtained by modeling, versus about 10 by digital PCR, implying a capture efficiency of about 30%. When barcode sub-clustering was not used, chimeric consensus sequences inflated TCR diversity, with chimeras reaching as high as 47%. In CMV-specific effector cells, clones with more than 20 RNA copies contained over 98% of molecules, whereas in naive cells such clones contained under 1% of molecules.

Libraries were built with PCR. The sequencer listed for this sample is Illumina HiSeq 4000. Bulk TCR libraries were prepared as previously described, using TCR primers listed in Table S5. Purification of total RNA was performed with the Qiagen AllPrep DNA/RNA kit. Before any analysis, reads coming from multiple sequencing runs of the same library were combined into one pool. Turning to the authors' computational methods: Only reads with exact TCR constant sequence were kept, trimmed to 150 nt, and grouped by their 12-nt molecular barcodes. Reads inside each barcode group were sub-clustered using a 15% Levenshtein threshold, and a quality-weighted consensus sequence was constructed for each RNA molecule. Non-functional sequences were discarded, and so were lower-count sequences lying one edit away from another sequence. Barcode sub-clusters with fewer than 20% of the maximum read count were removed, based on fitting two negative binomial distributions. TCRdb's own reprocessing of the public reads used fastp at Q25 and MiXCR and kept productive beta chains. Every distinct CDR3 protein forms one entry, paired with its most common genes and DNA. These V and J calls derive from TCRdb rather than the authors' analysis. For this sample the table gives some 10,000 distinct CDR3 sequences, of which approximately 19% were detected only once. The top ten constitute about 1.5% of the sample.

Libraries of naive CD8 T cells were built from approximately 20,000 to 980,000 sorted cells, with 10%, 30% or 50% of the purified RNA used. On a BD FACSAria II, naive CD8 T cells were FACS-sorted as CD8+CD4-CCR7+CD45RA+ and collected into RLT Plus buffer. Detection sensitivity was tested by spiking Jurkat RNA equal to roughly nine TCR copies' worth into samples containing 20,000-1,000,000 naive CD8 T cells. Enrichment of CD8 T cells was performed with RosetteSep CD8+ T Cell Enrichment Cocktail and Ficoll-Paque, after which ACK red cell lysis was carried out. The clonotype comes from a human donor in good health. Some libraries in this study had Jurkat cell RNA spiked in. The V and J genes are TRBV5-1 and TRBJ2-7; 9 central nucleotides agree with TRBD1. The sequencing sample was made of naive CD8+ T cells from blood, with Jurkat cell RNA spiked in. Interpreted using the paper, the cell subset or site label stands for: FACS-sorted CD8+CD4-CCR7+CD45RA+ naive T cells. The CDR3 region: CTSSPVGDRVYEQYF. Here is the DNA: TGCACCAGCAGCCCCGTAGGGGACAGGGTCTACGAGCAGTACTTC.